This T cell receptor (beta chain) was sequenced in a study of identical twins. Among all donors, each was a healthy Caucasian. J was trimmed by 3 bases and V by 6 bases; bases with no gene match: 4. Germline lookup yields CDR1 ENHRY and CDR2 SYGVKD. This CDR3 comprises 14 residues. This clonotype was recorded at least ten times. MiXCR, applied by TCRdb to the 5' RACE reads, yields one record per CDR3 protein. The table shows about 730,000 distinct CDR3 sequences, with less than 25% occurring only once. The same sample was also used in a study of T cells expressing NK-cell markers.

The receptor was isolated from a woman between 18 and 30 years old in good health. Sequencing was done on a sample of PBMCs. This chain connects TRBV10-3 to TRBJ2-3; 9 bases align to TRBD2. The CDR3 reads CAIRREGPTDTQYF. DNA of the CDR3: TGTGCCATCAGGCGGGAGGGGCCAACAGATACGCAGTATTTT.